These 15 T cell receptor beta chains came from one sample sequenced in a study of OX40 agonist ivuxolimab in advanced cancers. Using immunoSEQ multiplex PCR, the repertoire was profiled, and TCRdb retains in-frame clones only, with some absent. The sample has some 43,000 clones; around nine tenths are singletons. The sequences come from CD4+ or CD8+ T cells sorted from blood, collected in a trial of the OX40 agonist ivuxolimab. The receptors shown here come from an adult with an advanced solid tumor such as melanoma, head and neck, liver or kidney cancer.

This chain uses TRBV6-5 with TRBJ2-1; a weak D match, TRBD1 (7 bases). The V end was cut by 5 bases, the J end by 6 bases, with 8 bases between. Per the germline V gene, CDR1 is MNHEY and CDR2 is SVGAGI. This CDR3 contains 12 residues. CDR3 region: CASSQGGNEQFF. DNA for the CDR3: TGTGCCAGCAGTCAGGGGGGCAATGAGCAGTTCTTC.

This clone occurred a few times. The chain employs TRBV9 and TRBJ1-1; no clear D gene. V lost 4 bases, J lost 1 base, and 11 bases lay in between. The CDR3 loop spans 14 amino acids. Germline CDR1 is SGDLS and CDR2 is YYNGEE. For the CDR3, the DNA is TGTGCCAGCAGCCCTCTGGCCGAGAACACTGAAGCTTTCTTT. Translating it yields CASSPLAENTEAFF.

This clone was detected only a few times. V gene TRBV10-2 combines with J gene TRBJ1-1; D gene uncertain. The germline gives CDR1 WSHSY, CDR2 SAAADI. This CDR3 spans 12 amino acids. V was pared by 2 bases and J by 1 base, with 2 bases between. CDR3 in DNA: TGCGCCAGCAGTGAGCCGAACACTGAAGCTTTCTTT. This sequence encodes CASSEPNTEAFF.

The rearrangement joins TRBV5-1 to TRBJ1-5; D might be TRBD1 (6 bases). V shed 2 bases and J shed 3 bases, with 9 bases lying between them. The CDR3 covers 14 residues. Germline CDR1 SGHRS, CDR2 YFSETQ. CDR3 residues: CASSLTGINQPQHF. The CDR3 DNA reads TGCGCCAGCAGCTTAACAGGGATCAATCAGCCCCAGCATTTT.

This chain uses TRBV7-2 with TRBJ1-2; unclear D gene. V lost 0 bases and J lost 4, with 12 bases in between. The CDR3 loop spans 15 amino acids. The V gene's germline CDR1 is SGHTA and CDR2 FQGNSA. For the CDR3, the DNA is TGTGCCAGCAGCTTAGCGGGTCAAAGCTTCTATGGCTACACCTTC. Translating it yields CASSLAGQSFYGYTF.

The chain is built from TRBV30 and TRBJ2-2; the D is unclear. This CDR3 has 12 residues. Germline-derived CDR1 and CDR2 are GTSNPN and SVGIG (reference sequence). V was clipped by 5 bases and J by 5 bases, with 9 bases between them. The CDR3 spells CAWDLGTGELFF. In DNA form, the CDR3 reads TGTGCCTGGGACCTGGGAACCGGGGAGCTGTTTTTT.

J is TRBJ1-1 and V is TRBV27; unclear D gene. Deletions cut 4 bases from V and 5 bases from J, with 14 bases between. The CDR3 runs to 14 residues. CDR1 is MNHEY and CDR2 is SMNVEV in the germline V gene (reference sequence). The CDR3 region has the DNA TGTGCCAGCAGTTGGGTGAAGGAACAGACTGAAGCTTTCTTT. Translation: CASSWVKEQTEAFF.

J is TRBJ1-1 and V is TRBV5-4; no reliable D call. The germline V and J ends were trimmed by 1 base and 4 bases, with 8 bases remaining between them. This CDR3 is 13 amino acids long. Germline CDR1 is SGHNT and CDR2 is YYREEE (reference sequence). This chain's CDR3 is CASSLRGATEAFF. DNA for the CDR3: TGTGCCAGCAGCTTGCGGGGAGCCACTGAAGCTTTCTTT.

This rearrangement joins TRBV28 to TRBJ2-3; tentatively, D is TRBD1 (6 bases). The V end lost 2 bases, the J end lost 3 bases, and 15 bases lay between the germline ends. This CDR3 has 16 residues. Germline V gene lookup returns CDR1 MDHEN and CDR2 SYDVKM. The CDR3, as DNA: TGTGCCAGCAGTTTAGGGGACATCATTCTTACAGATACGCAGTATTTT. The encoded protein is CASSLGDIILTDTQYF.

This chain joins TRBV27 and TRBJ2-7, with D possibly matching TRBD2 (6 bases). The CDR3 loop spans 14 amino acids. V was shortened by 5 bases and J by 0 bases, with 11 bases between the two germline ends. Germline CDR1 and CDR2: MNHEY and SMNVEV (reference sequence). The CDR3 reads CASSTGLYSYEQYF. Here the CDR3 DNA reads TGTGCCAGCAGTACAGGACTATACTCCTACGAGCAGTACTTC.

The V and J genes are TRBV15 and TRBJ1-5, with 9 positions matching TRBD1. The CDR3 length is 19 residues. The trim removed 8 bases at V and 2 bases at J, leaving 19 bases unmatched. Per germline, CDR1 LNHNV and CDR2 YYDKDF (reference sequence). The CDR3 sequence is CATVQETRIGDRGNQPQHF. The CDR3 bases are TGTGCCACCGTCCAAGAAACAAGAATAGGGGACAGGGGCAATCAGCCCCAGCATTTT.

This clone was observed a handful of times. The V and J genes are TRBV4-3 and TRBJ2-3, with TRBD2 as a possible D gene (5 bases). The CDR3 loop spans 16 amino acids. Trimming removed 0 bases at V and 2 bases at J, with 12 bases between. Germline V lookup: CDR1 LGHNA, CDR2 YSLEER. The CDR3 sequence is CASSQDEGLDTDTQYF. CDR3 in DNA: TGCGCCAGCAGCCAAGATGAGGGCTTAGACACAGATACGCAGTATTTT.

CDR3 residues: CASSSNGQNYEQYF. The CDR3, as DNA: TGCGCCAGCAGCTCGAACGGACAGAACTACGAGCAGTACTTC. The J gene is TRBJ2-7, the V gene TRBV5-1; D is possibly TRBD1 (6 bases). CDR3 size: 14 residues. Germline V gene data show CDR1 as SGHRS and CDR2 as YFSETQ. V lost 3 bases and J lost 3, with 13 bases in between. Using reference TRBV5-1 and TRBJ2-7 for the parts outside the CDR3, the full variable domain is KAGVTQTPRYLIKTRGQQVTLSCSPISGHRSVSWYQQTPGQGLQFLFEYFSETQRNKGNFPGRFSGRQFSNSRSEMNVSTLELGDSALYLCASSSNGQNYEQYFGPGTRLTVT.

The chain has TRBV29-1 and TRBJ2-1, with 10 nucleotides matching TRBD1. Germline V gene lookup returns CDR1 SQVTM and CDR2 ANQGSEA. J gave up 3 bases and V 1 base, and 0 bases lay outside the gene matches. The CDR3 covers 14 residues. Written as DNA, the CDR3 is TGCAGCGTTGAAGGGACAGGGGGCTACAATGAGCAGTTCTTC. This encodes CSVEGTGGYNEQFF.

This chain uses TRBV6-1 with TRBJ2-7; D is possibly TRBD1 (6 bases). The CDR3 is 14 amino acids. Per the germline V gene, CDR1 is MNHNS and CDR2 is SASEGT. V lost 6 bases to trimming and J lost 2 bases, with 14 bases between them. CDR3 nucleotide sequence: TGTGCCAGCAGCGTGGGACACCGTCCCTACGAGCAGTACTTC. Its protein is CASSVGHRPYEQYF.